This is a list of T cell receptor beta chains from one sample in a study of blood T cell repertoires in COVID-19. The protocol was immunoSEQ multiplex PCR, while the TCRdb copy is restricted to in-frame clones and leaves out a portion. The table has about 130,000 clones, about 72% seen once. Sample: peripheral blood. These TCRs come from a man in his 60s who had recovered from COVID-19. Each CDR3 is given with its conserved first and last residue. The D gene is left open where the match is weak. Where a row states a size, it is once, few, many or the class of an expanded clone; other rows omit it.

-	15	-	TRBV2	TRBJ2-7	TGTGCCAGCAGTGAATCGGGCAGGGGCTCCTACGAGCAGTACTTC	CASSESGRGSYEQYF
-	13	-	TRBV7-2	TRBJ2-2	TGTGCCAGCAGCCCCCGGTCGGCCGGGGAGCTGTTTTTT	CASSPRSAGELFF
-	17	-	TRBV3-1/TRBV3-2	TRBJ1-3	TGTGCCAGCAGCCCCGGGGTGCCCAGGGGATTTGGAAACACCATATATTTT	CASSPGVPRGFGNTIYF
-	14	TRBD1	TRBV5-1	TRBJ1-2	TGCGCCAGCAGCGAGGGACAGGGGCCCTATGGCTACACCTTC	CASSEGQGPYGYTF
-	21	TRBD1	TRBV28	TRBJ1-4	TGTGCCAGCAGTTTCGGGACAGGGAGTAGAAAGAATTGGGGGGTAAATGAAAAACTGTTTTTT	CASSFGTGSRKNWGVNEKLFF
-	14	-	TRBV5-1	TRBJ2-3	TGCGCCAGCAGCTTGGCGGGAGCGGAAGATACGCAGTATTTT	CASSLAGAEDTQYF
-	14	TRBD1	TRBV28	TRBJ1-2	TGTGCCAGCAGTCCCGGGACAGTGCTCTATGGCTACACCTTC	CASSPGTVLYGYTF
-	13	-	TRBV6-1	TRBJ1-4	TGTGCCAGCAGTGAAGTAGGAGGGGAAAAACTGTTTTTT	CASSEVGGEKLFF
-	15	-	TRBV6-2/TRBV6-3	TRBJ2-2	TGTGCCAGCAGTCCCACAGGGTTAAGCACCGGGGAGCTGTTTTTT	CASSPTGLSTGELFF
-	12	-	TRBV7-2	TRBJ2-7	TGTGCCAGCAGCTTAGATAGCGTGTTGCAGTACTTC	CASSLDSVLQYF
-	15	-	TRBV29-1	TRBJ2-3	TGCAGCGCCTGGACAGGGTCGGGAGCGGGGGATACGCAGTATTTT	CSAWTGSGAGDTQYF
-	14	-	TRBV11-1	TRBJ1-1	TGTGCCAGCAGCTTACACAGCATGAACACTGAAGCTTTCTTT	CASSLHSMNTEAFF
-	15	TRBD2	TRBV4-3	TRBJ2-2	TGCGCCAGCAGACCGACTAGCGGGGGCCCCGGGGAGCTGTTTTTT	CASRPTSGGPGELFF
once	16	TRBD2	TRBV5-1	TRBJ2-1	TGCGCCAGCAGCTTGGTTGCTAGCGGCCCTTACAATGAGCAGTTCTTC	CASSLVASGPYNEQFF
-	15	-	TRBV11-2	TRBJ1-2	TGTGCCAGCAGCTTTTACGGGGGGACTAACTATGGCTACACCTTC	CASSFYGGTNYGYTF
-	16	-	TRBV28	TRBJ2-1	TGTGCCAGCAGTCCCCGGGGGACCCTAACCTACAATGAGCAGTTCTTC	CASSPRGTLTYNEQFF
-	14	-	TRBV6-2/TRBV6-3	TRBJ2-2	TGTGCCAGCAGTAATGGACAGAACACCGGGGAGCTGTTTTTT	CASSNGQNTGELFF
-	14	TRBD1	TRBV11-1	TRBJ1-1	TGTGCCAGCAGCCGACAGGGCATGAACACTGAAGCTTTCTTT	CASSRQGMNTEAFF
once	15	TRBD1	TRBV6-5	TRBJ1-5	TGTGCCAGCAGCCAGGACAGGGGGAGCAATCAGCCCCAGCATTTT	CASSQDRGSNQPQHF
-	16	TRBD2	TRBV27	TRBJ2-2	TGTGCCAGCAATCCGCGGAGCGGGAGGAAGCCCGGGGAGCTGTTTTTT	CASNPRSGRKPGELFF
-	18	TRBD1	TRBV3-1/TRBV3-2	TRBJ2-7	TGTGCCAGCAGCCACACCCCTTGGACAGGGGAGGATACCTACGAGCAGTACTTC	CASSHTPWTGEDTYEQYF
once	13	-	TRBV7-3	TRBJ2-3	TGTGCCAGCAGCTTGAATCCGGCAGATACGCAGTATTTT	CASSLNPADTQYF
-	16	-	TRBV5-1	TRBJ1-2	TGCGCCAGCAGCTTGGCCGTTGGGGGCGCAGACTATGGCTACACCTTC	CASSLAVGGADYGYTF
-	15	TRBD1	TRBV9	TRBJ1-6	TGTGCCAGCAGCTCCCAACAGGGGAGTAATTCACCCCTCCACTTT	CASSSQQGSNSPLHF
-	14	-	TRBV19	TRBJ2-5	TGTGCCAGTAGTAGGACAGTTATTCAAGAGACCCAGTACTTC	CASSRTVIQETQYF
-	14	TRBD2	TRBV6-2/TRBV6-3	TRBJ2-1	TGTGCCAGCAGCCTCAGGGAGGGATACAATGAGCAGTTCTTC	CASSLREGYNEQFF
-	11	-	TRBV29-1	TRBJ2-5	TGCAGCGCAGTTCCGGGAGAGACCCAGTACTTC	CSAVPGETQYF
-	13	TRBD1	TRBV6-5	TRBJ1-1	TGTGCCAGCAGATGGACAGGGACCACTGAAGCTTTCTTT	CASRWTGTTEAFF
-	11	-	TRBV30	TRBJ1-2	TGTGCCTCCCCGGGGGTCTATGGCTACACCTTC	CASPGVYGYTF
once	13	-	TRBV21-1	TRBJ2-3	TGTGCCAGCAGCCGCCCGAGAGGGGATACGCAGTATTTT	CASSRPRGDTQYF
-	13	-	TRBV18	TRBJ2-7	TGTGCCAGCTCAGCCGGGACAACCTACGAGCAGTACTTC	CASSAGTTYEQYF
-	16	TRBD1	TRBV3-1/TRBV3-2	TRBJ1-1	TGTGCCAGCAGCCAGGACAGGGGAGGGGTGAACACTGAAGCTTTCTTT	CASSQDRGGVNTEAFF
-	16	-	TRBV5-5	TRBJ2-1	TGTGCCAGCAGCTTCCAGCGGCCGTCCATAGCAAATGAGCAGTTCTTC	CASSFQRPSIANEQFF
-	15	TRBD1	TRBV2	TRBJ2-3	TGTGCCAGCAGTGAAGCTGGGACAGGCACAGATACGCAGTATTTT	CASSEAGTGTDTQYF
-	15	TRBD1	TRBV10-3	TRBJ2-3	TGTGCCATCAGTCCCGGGACAGGGCGCACAGATACGCAGTATTTT	CAISPGTGRTDTQYF
-	12	-	TRBV6-6	TRBJ1-4	TGTGCCAGTTCCAGGGCTAATGAAAAACTGTTTTTT	CASSRANEKLFF
-	16	TRBD2	TRBV10-3	TRBJ2-5	TGTGCCATCAGTGAGTCTCTGCGGAGTGGGGCGGGGGCCCAGTACTTC	CAISESLRSGAGAQYF
few	16	-	TRBV6-5	TRBJ2-1	TGTGCCAGCAGTTATCTGGAGGCTAGGTCCTACAATGAGCAGTTCTTC	CASSYLEARSYNEQFF
-	14	-	TRBV30	TRBJ2-7	TGTGCCTGGAGTAGCAGGCCGACTACCTACGAGCAGTACTTC	CAWSSRPTTYEQYF
-	11	TRBD1	TRBV10-2	TRBJ1-1	TGCGCCAGCAGGGGGGACAGTGAAGCTTTCTTT	CASRGDSEAFF